The 3 T cell receptor beta chains below come from one sample, sequenced in a study of blood T cell repertoires in COVID-19. The assay was immunoSEQ multiplex PCR, and TCRdb's table has in-frame clones only and misses some. The table shows about 210,000 clones, with just under 85% occurring only once. The source material was peripheral blood. Receptor source: a man aged 55 to 70 with COVID-19, enrolled during active disease.

This chain uses TRBV5-4 with TRBJ1-2, with D perhaps matching TRBD1 (5 bases). V was pared by 1 base and J by 8 bases, with 15 bases between. CDR1 and CDR2 (germline): SGHNT, YYREEE (reference sequence). CDR3 length equals 14 residues. Here the CDR3 DNA reads TGTGCCAGCAGCTTGAGGGGCGCGGCAGGCGGCTACACCTTC. Its translation: CASSLRGAAGGYTF.

This clone was seen just once. This chain links TRBV4-1 with TRBJ1-5, with D possibly matching TRBD1 (6 bases). The germline V gene encodes CDR1 MGHRA and CDR2 YSYEKL. Trimming removed 3 bases at V and 5 bases at J, with 17 bases between. This CDR3 has 16 residues. CDR3 bases: TGCGCCAGCAGCCAGGGACACCAAAGGTATGATCAGCCCCAGCATTTT. This codes for CASSQGHQRYDQPQHF.

The chain recombines TRBV5-8 with TRBJ1-1; 8 positions agree with TRBD1. CDR3 length: 15 amino acids. Looked up from germline, CDR1 is SGHTS and CDR2 is YDEGEE. With V trimmed by 4 bases and J by 0 bases, 5 bases remained unmatched. The CDR3 region is CASSRSGQVNTEAFF. CDR3 nucleotides: TGTGCCAGCAGCCGGTCGGGACAGGTGAACACTGAAGCTTTCTTT.